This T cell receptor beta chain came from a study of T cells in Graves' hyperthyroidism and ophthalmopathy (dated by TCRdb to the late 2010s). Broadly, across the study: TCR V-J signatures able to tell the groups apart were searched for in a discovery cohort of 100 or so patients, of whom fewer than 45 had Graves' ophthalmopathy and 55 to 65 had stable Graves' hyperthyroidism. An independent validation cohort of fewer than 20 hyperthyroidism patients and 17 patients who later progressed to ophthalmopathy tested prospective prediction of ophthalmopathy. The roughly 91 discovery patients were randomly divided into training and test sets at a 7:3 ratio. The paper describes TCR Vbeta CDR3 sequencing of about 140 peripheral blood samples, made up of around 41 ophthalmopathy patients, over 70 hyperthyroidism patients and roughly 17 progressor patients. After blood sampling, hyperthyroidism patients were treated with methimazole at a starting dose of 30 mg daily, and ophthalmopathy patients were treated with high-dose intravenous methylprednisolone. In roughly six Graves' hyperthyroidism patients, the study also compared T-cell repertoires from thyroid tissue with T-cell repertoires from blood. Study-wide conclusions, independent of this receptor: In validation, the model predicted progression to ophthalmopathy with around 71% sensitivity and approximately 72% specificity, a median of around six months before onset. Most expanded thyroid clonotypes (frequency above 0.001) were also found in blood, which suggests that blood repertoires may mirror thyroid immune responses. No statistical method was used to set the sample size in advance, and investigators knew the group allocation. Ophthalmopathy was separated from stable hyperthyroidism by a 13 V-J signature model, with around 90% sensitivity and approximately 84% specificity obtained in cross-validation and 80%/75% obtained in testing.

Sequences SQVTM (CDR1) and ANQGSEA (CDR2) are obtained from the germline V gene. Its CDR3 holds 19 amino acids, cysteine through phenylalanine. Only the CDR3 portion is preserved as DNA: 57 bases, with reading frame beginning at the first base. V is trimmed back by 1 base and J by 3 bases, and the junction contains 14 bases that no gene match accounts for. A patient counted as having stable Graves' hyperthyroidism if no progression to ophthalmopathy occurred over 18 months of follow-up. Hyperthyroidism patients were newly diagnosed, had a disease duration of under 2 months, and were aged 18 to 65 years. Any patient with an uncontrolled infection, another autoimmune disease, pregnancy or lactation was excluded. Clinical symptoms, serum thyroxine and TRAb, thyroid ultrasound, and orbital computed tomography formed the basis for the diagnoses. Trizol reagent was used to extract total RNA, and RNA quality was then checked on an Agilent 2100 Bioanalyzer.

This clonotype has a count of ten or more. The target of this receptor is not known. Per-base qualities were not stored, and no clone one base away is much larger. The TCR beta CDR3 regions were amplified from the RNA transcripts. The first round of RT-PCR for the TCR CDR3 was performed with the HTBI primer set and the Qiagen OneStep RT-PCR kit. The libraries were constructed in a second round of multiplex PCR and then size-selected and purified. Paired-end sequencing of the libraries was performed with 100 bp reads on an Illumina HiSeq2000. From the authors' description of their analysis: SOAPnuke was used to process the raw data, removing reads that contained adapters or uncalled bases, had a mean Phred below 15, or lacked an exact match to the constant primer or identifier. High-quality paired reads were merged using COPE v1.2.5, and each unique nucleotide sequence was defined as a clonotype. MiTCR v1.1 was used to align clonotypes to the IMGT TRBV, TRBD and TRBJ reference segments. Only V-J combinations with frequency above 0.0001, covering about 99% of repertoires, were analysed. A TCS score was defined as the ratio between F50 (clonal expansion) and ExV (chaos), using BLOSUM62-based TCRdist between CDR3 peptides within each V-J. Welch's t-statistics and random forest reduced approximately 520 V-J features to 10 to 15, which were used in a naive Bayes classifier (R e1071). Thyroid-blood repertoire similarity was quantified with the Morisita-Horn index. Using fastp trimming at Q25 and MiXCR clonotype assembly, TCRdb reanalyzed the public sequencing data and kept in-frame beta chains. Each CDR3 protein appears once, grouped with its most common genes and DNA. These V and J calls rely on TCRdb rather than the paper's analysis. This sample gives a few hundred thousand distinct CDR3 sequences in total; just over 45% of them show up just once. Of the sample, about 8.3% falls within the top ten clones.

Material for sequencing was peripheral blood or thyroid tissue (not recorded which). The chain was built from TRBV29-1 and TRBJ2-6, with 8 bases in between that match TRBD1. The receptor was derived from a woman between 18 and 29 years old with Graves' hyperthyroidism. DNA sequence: TGCAGCGTTGAAGTGACGGACAGGGCGTACTCAGGTGGGGCCAACGTCCTGACTTTC. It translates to CSVEVTDRAYSGGANVLTF.